What follows describes a single T cell receptor (beta chain). The antigen is not known. Per the original data handling: Junction-only immunoSEQ sequences carried no quality scores, so filtering differed. Profiled with immunoSEQ multiplex PCR; TCRdb holds only in-frame clones, not every one. The D gene and trimming were derived from the DNA, and the V and J assignments and clone size from that table. The repertoire holds hundreds of thousands of clones, around 95% seen once, with approximately 0.11% in the top ten. This specimen comes from a study of shared clonotypes between healthy human individuals. General study points: Between a few donors, naive CD4 clonotypes were shared at a level of roughly 5.5%. As a rule, naive subsets had a larger estimated richness than memory subsets.

In the naive CD8 group, cells lacked CD45RO and were positively selected for CCR7, so terminally differentiated effector memory CD45RA+ cells were left out. Trimming shortened V by 5 bases and J by 4 bases, and 8 bases separated the two germline ends. Germline V gene sequence: CDR1 SGHVS, CDR2 FQNEAQ. The CDR3 is 13 amino acids. The origin of this receptor is a woman between 25 and 40 years old in good health. The sample consisted of naive CD8+ T cells sorted from blood. This chain links TRBV7-8 with TRBJ2-2; TRBD2 is a possible D gene (5 bases). CDR3 in amino acids: CASSPGITGELFF. In DNA, the CDR3 is TGTGCCAGCAGCCCCGGGATCACCGGGGAGCTGTTTTTT.